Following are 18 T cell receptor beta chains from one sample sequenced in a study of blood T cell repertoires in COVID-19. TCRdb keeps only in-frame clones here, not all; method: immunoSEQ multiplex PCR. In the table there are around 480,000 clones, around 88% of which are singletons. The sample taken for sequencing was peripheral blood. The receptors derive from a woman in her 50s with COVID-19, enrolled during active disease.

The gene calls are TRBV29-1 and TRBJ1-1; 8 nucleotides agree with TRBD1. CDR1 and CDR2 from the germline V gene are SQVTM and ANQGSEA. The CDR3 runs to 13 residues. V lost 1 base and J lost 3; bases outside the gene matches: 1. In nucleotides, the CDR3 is TGCAGCGTTGAAGGGACAGGGTACACTGAAGCTTTCTTT. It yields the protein CSVEGTGYTEAFF.

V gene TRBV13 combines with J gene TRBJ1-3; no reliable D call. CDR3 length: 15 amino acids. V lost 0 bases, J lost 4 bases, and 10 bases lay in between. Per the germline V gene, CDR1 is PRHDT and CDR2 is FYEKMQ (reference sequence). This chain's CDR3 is CASSLGAVEGNTIYF. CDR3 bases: TGTGCCAGCAGCTTAGGGGCGGTGGAGGGAAACACCATATATTTT.

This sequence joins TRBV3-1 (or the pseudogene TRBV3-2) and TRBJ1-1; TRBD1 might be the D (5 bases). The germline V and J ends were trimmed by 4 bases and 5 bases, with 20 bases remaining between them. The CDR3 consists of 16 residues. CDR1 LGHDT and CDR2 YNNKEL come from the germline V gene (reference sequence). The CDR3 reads CASSPPGGGGETEAFF. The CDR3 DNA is TGTGCCAGCAGCCCACCTGGGGGGGGAGGGGAAACTGAAGCTTTCTTT.

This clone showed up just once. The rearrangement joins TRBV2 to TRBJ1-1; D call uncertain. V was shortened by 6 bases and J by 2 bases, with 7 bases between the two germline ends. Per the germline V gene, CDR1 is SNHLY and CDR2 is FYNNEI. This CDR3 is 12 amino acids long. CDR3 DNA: TGTGCCAGCAGAAGAGTAAACACTGAAGCTTTCTTT. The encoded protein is CASRRVNTEAFF.

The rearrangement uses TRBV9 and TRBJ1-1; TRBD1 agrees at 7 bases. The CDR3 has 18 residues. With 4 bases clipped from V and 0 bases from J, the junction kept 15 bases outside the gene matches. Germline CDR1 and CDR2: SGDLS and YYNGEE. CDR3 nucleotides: TGTGCCAGCAGCCCCCACGAGGGGACAGAAGGGGTGAACACTGAAGCTTTCTTT. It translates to CASSPHEGTEGVNTEAFF.

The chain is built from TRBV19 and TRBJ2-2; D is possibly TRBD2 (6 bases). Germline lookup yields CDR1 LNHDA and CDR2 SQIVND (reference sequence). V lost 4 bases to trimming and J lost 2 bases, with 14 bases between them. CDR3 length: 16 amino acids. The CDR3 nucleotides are TGTGCCAGTAGTAGGTGGGGGGAGCGAAACACCGGGGAGCTGTTTTTT. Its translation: CASSRWGERNTGELFF.

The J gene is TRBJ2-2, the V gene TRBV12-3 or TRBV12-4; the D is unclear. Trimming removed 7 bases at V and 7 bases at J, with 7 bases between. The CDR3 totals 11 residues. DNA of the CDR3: TGTGCCAGCACCCAAAACGGGGAGCTGTTTTTT. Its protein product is CASTQNGELFF.

The CDR3 sequence: CASSLTGLNKAQHF. The CDR3, as DNA: TGTGCCAGTAGTCTCACAGGGCTTAATAAAGCCCAGCATTTT. This chain links TRBV19 with TRBJ1-5; D is possibly TRBD1 (6 bases). The CDR3 covers 14 residues. V was clipped by 5 bases and J by 11 bases, with 19 bases between them. In germline, CDR1 is LNHDA, CDR2 SQIVND (reference sequence). The full variable domain, its missing parts supplied by reference TRBV19 and TRBJ1-5, is DGGITQSPKYLFRKEGQNVTLSCEQNLNHDAMYWYRQDPGQGLRLIYYSQIVNDFQKGDIAEGYSVSREKKESFPLTVTSAQKNPTAFYLCASSLTGLNKAQHFGDGTRLSIL.

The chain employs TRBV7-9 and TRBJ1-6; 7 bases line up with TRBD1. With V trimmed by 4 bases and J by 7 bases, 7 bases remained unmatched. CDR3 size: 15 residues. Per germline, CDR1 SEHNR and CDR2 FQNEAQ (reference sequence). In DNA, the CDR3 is TGTGCCAGCAGCTCCTTGACAGGGTCAAATTCACCCCTCCACTTT. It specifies CASSSLTGSNSPLHF.

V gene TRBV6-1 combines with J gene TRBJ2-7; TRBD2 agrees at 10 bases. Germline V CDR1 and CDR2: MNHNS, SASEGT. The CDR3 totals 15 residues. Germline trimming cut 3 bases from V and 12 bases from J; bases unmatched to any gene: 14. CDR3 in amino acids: CASSDTGLAATQGYF. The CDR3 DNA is TGTGCCAGCAGTGATACCGGACTAGCGGCGACACAAGGGTACTTC.

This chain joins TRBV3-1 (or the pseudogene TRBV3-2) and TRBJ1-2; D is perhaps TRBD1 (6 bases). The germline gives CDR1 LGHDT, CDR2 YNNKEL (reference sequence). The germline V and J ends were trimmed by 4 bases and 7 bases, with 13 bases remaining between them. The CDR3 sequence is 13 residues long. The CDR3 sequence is CASSLGGAGGYTF. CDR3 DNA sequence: TGTGCCAGCAGCCTTGGGGGCGCGGGTGGCTACACCTTC.

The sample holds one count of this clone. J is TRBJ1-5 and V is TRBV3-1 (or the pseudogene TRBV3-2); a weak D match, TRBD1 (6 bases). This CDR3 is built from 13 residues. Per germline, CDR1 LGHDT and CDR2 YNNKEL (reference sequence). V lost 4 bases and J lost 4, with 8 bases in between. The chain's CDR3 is CASSPTGNQPQHF. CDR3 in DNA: TGTGCCAGCAGCCCCACAGGGAATCAGCCCCAGCATTTT.

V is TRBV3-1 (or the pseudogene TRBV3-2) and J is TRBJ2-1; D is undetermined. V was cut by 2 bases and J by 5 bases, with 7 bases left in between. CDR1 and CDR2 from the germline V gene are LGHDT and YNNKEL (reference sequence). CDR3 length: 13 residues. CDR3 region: CASSQLQDNEQFF. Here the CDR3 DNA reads TGTGCCAGCAGCCAACTTCAGGACAATGAGCAGTTCTTC.

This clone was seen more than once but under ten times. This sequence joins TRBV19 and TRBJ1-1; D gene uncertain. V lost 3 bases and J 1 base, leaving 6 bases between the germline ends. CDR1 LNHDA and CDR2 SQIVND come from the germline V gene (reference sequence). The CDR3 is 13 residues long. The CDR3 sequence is CASSMGRNTEAFF. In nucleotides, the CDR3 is TGTGCCAGTAGTATGGGCCGGAACACTGAAGCTTTCTTT.

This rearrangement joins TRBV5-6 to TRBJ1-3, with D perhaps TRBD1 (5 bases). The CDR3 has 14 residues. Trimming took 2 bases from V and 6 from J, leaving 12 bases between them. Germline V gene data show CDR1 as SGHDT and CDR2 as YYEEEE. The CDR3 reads CASSLGGVANTIYF. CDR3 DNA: TGTGCCAGCAGCTTAGGAGGGGTCGCAAACACCATATATTTT. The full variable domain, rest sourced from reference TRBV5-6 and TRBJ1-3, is DAGVTQSPTHLIKTRGQQVTLRCSPKSGHDTVSWYQQALGQGPQFIFQYYEEEERQRGNFPDRFSGHQFPNYSSELNVNALLLGDSALYLCASSLGGVANTIYFGEGSWLTVV.

CDR3 residues: CASSPRASYNSPLHF. In DNA form, the CDR3 reads TGTGCCAGCAGCCCACGAGCCTCCTATAATTCACCCCTCCACTTT. The rearrangement links TRBV5-4 to TRBJ1-6; no definite D call. Germline assignment: CDR1 SGHNT and CDR2 YYREEE (reference sequence). Trimming removed 4 bases at V and 0 bases at J, with 8 bases between. The CDR3 has 15 amino acids.

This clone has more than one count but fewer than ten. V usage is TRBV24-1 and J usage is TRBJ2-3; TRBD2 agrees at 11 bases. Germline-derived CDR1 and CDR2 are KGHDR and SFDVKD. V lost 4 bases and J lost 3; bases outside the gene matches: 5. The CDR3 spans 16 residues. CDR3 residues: CATSDPTSGGTDTQYF. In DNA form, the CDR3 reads TGTGCCACCAGTGACCCAACTAGCGGGGGAACAGATACGCAGTATTTT.

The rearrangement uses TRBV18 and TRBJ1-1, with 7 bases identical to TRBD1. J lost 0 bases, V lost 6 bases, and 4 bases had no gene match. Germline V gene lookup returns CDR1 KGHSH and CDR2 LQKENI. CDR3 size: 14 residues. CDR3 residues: CASSTTGMNTEAFF. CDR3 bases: TGTGCCAGCTCTACGACAGGGATGAACACTGAAGCTTTCTTT.